The rows below give T cell receptor beta chains drawn from one sample of a study of T cells after somatic rescue of genetic block. Sequenced by immunoSEQ multiplex PCR; TCRdb stores in-frame clones only, minus some. This repertoire shows about 88,000 clones, just under 90% found once; its top ten account for roughly 1.7%. Material: peripheral blood mononuclear cells (PBMCs). The receptors stem from a woman younger than 35. Both conserved end residues are part of each CDR3. D genes are given only for firm matches. Rows give clone size only sometimes, using once, few, many, or a class for an expanded clone.

clone size: -
CDR3 length: 11
V gene: TRBV20-1
J gene: TRBJ2-5
D gene: TRBD2
CDR3 protein: CSTAGVETQYF
CDR3 DNA: TGCAGTACGGCGGGAGTAGAGACCCAGTACTTC

clone size: few
CDR3 length: 13
V gene: TRBV28
J gene: TRBJ1-2
D gene: TRBD1
CDR3 protein: CASSLDRGYGYTF
CDR3 DNA: TGTGCCAGCAGTTTAGACAGGGGCTATGGCTACACCTTC

clone size: -
CDR3 length: 15
V gene: TRBV2
J gene: TRBJ1-2
D gene: -
CDR3 protein: CASSIPLGAADGYTF
CDR3 DNA: TGTGCCAGCAGTATTCCCCTCGGGGCGGCGGATGGCTACACCTTC

clone size: -
CDR3 length: 14
V gene: TRBV11-2
J gene: TRBJ2-7
D gene: -
CDR3 protein: CASSLSRQSYEQYF
CDR3 DNA: TGTGCCAGCAGCTTATCGAGACAGTCCTACGAGCAGTACTTC

clone size: many
CDR3 length: 16
V gene: TRBV7-9
J gene: TRBJ2-3
D gene: TRBD2
CDR3 protein: CASSFGLAGVEDTQYF
CDR3 DNA: TGTGCCAGCAGCTTCGGACTAGCGGGAGTTGAAGATACGCAGTATTTT

clone size: -
CDR3 length: 16
V gene: TRBV11-3
J gene: TRBJ2-1
D gene: TRBD1
CDR3 protein: CASSLVDRVDYNEQFF
CDR3 DNA: TGTGCCAGCAGCTTAGTGGACAGGGTGGATTACAATGAGCAGTTCTTC

clone size: -
CDR3 length: 12
V gene: TRBV29-1
J gene: TRBJ2-7
D gene: -
CDR3 protein: CSVGDRSYEQYF
CDR3 DNA: TGCAGCGTTGGTGACAGGTCTTACGAGCAGTACTTC

clone size: -
CDR3 length: 13
V gene: TRBV5-1
J gene: TRBJ1-2
D gene: -
CDR3 protein: CASSFGDLYGYTF
CDR3 DNA: TGCGCCAGCAGCTTTGGGGACCTCTATGGCTACACCTTC

clone size: -
CDR3 length: 16
V gene: TRBV7-2
J gene: TRBJ1-3
D gene: TRBD1
CDR3 protein: CASSLVGDRGRNTIYF
CDR3 DNA: TGTGCCAGCAGCTTAGTTGGGGACAGGGGGCGTAACACCATATATTTT

clone size: -
CDR3 length: 12
V gene: TRBV15
J gene: TRBJ1-2
D gene: -
CDR3 protein: CATTGSNYGYTF
CDR3 DNA: TGTGCCACCACGGGATCTAACTATGGCTACACCTTC

clone size: -
CDR3 length: 14
V gene: TRBV28
J gene: TRBJ2-2
D gene: -
CDR3 protein: CASSFRMNTGELFF
CDR3 DNA: TGTGCCAGCAGTTTTAGGATGAACACCGGGGAGCTGTTTTTT

clone size: -
CDR3 length: 15
V gene: TRBV28
J gene: TRBJ2-7
D gene: TRBD2
CDR3 protein: CASTPRWGGSYEQYF
CDR3 DNA: TGTGCCAGCACCCCTCGATGGGGGGGGTCCTACGAGCAGTACTTC

clone size: -
CDR3 length: 16
V gene: TRBV28
J gene: TRBJ2-1
D gene: -
CDR3 protein: CASSSPPLGGYDEQFF
CDR3 DNA: TGTGCCAGCAGTTCCCCCCCTTTGGGGGGATACGATGAGCAGTTCTTC

clone size: once
CDR3 length: 18
V gene: TRBV7-9
J gene: TRBJ2-1
D gene: TRBD2
CDR3 protein: CASTSQVAGPGSYNEQFF
CDR3 DNA: TGTGCCAGCACCTCACAAGTAGCGGGACCAGGGTCCTACAATGAGCAGTTCTTC

clone size: -
CDR3 length: 15
V gene: TRBV28
J gene: TRBJ2-7
D gene: -
CDR3 protein: CASRQFGLPTGEQYF
CDR3 DNA: TGTGCCAGCAGGCAGTTCGGACTCCCTACCGGCGAGCAGTACTTC

clone size: -
CDR3 length: 15
V gene: TRBV5-1
J gene: TRBJ2-1
D gene: TRBD2
CDR3 protein: CASSHLAADHNEQFF
CDR3 DNA: TGCGCCAGCAGCCACCTAGCGGCCGATCACAATGAGCAGTTCTTC

clone size: once
CDR3 length: 14
V gene: TRBV10-3
J gene: TRBJ1-2
D gene: -
CDR3 protein: CAISELQSNYGYTF
CDR3 DNA: TGTGCCATCAGTGAATTACAGAGTAACTATGGCTACACCTTC

clone size: -
CDR3 length: 15
V gene: TRBV6-5
J gene: TRBJ2-1
D gene: TRBD1
CDR3 protein: CASSSRTGHDNEQFF
CDR3 DNA: TGTGCCAGCAGTTCCCGGACAGGGCACGACAATGAGCAGTTCTTC

clone size: -
CDR3 length: 15
V gene: TRBV11-2
J gene: TRBJ1-2
D gene: -
CDR3 protein: CASSLDQSWDYGYTF
CDR3 DNA: TGTGCCAGCAGCTTAGATCAGTCGTGGGACTATGGCTACACCTTC

clone size: -
CDR3 length: 14
V gene: TRBV28
J gene: TRBJ2-2
D gene: -
CDR3 protein: CASSLVGGPGELFF
CDR3 DNA: TGTGCCAGCAGTTTGGTGGGGGGCCCCGGGGAGCTGTTTTTT

clone size: -
CDR3 length: 14
V gene: TRBV30
J gene: TRBJ1-5
D gene: -
CDR3 protein: CAWTPGRGGQPQHF
CDR3 DNA: TGTGCCTGGACCCCCGGACGGGGTGGTCAGCCCCAGCATTTT

clone size: -
CDR3 length: 14
V gene: TRBV6-5
J gene: TRBJ2-1
D gene: TRBD2
CDR3 protein: CASSSGSSYNEQFF
CDR3 DNA: TGTGCCAGCAGTAGCGGGAGCTCCTACAATGAGCAGTTCTTC

clone size: once
CDR3 length: 16
V gene: TRBV6-5
J gene: TRBJ2-2
D gene: -
CDR3 protein: CASSYSRTGVGGELFF
CDR3 DNA: TGTGCCAGCAGTTACTCGCGAACGGGAGTAGGCGGGGAGCTGTTTTTT

clone size: -
CDR3 length: 15
V gene: TRBV29-1
J gene: TRBJ2-7
D gene: -
CDR3 protein: CSVVGQSTALYEQYF
CDR3 DNA: TGCAGCGTTGTCGGACAGTCTACGGCCCTTTACGAGCAGTACTTC

clone size: -
CDR3 length: 16
V gene: TRBV7-2
J gene: TRBJ2-7
D gene: -
CDR3 protein: CASSLVSRGSRYEQYF
CDR3 DNA: TGTGCCAGCAGCTTAGTGTCTCGAGGGAGCCGCTACGAGCAGTACTTC

clone size: -
CDR3 length: 14
V gene: TRBV4-1
J gene: TRBJ1-5
D gene: -
CDR3 protein: CASSQGTASGPQHF
CDR3 DNA: TGCGCCAGCAGCCAAGGGACAGCCTCGGGGCCCCAGCATTTT

clone size: -
CDR3 length: 13
V gene: TRBV4-3
J gene: TRBJ1-2
D gene: -
CDR3 protein: CASSLAPGDGYTF
CDR3 DNA: TGCGCCAGCAGCCTTGCTCCGGGCGATGGCTACACCTTC

clone size: -
CDR3 length: 17
V gene: TRBV27
J gene: TRBJ1-1
D gene: -
CDR3 protein: CASSLGAGYGVNTEAFF
CDR3 DNA: TGTGCCAGCTCGTTGGGGGCAGGGTATGGGGTGAACACTGAAGCTTTCTTT

clone size: -
CDR3 length: 14
V gene: TRBV5-1
J gene: TRBJ2-5
D gene: TRBD1
CDR3 protein: CASSNTGGRETQYF
CDR3 DNA: TGCGCCAGCAGCAACACAGGGGGCCGGGAGACCCAGTACTTC

clone size: few
CDR3 length: 24
V gene: TRBV21-1
J gene: TRBJ1-1
D gene: -
CDR3 protein: CASSKVGPAYKDTGIQGMNTEAFF
CDR3 DNA: TGTGCCAGCAGCAAAGTAGGTCCGGCCTATAAGGACACGGGGATACAGGGGATGAACACTGAAGCTTTCTTT

clone size: once
CDR3 length: 13
V gene: TRBV28
J gene: TRBJ2-7
D gene: TRBD1
CDR3 protein: CASSRGSTYEQYF
CDR3 DNA: TGTGCCAGCAGCAGGGGGAGCACCTACGAGCAGTACTTC

clone size: -
CDR3 length: 14
V gene: TRBV10-1
J gene: TRBJ1-1
D gene: -
CDR3 protein: CASGPTGSYTEAFF
CDR3 DNA: TGCGCCAGCGGACCCACAGGTTCTTACACTGAAGCTTTCTTT

clone size: -
CDR3 length: 12
V gene: TRBV7-2
J gene: TRBJ2-7
D gene: TRBD2
CDR3 protein: CASLQGEGEQYF
CDR3 DNA: TGTGCCAGCCTCCAAGGGGAGGGCGAGCAGTACTTC

clone size: -
CDR3 length: 13
V gene: TRBV5-6
J gene: TRBJ1-2
D gene: -
CDR3 protein: CASSSEYQYGYTF
CDR3 DNA: TGTGCCAGCAGCTCCGAATATCAGTATGGCTACACCTTC

clone size: once
CDR3 length: 14
V gene: TRBV7-9
J gene: TRBJ2-2
D gene: TRBD1
CDR3 protein: CASRGQGGTGELFF
CDR3 DNA: TGTGCCAGCAGGGGACAGGGAGGGACCGGGGAGCTGTTTTTT

clone size: -
CDR3 length: 13
V gene: TRBV5-1
J gene: TRBJ2-1
D gene: -
CDR3 protein: CASSLTGYNEQFF
CDR3 DNA: TGCGCCAGCAGCTTGACCGGATACAATGAGCAGTTCTTC

clone size: -
CDR3 length: 15
V gene: TRBV11-2
J gene: TRBJ2-7
D gene: TRBD2
CDR3 protein: CASSSTSGRAREQYF
CDR3 DNA: TGTGCCAGCAGCTCGACTAGCGGGAGGGCCCGCGAGCAGTACTTC

clone size: -
CDR3 length: 15
V gene: TRBV5-1
J gene: TRBJ2-2
D gene: TRBD2
CDR3 protein: CASSSLAGRPGELFF
CDR3 DNA: TGCGCCAGCAGCTCACTAGCGGGAAGGCCCGGGGAGCTGTTTTTT

clone size: -
CDR3 length: 13
V gene: TRBV7-7
J gene: TRBJ2-2
D gene: -
CDR3 protein: CASSSHYTGELFF
CDR3 DNA: TGTGCTAGCAGCTCCCATTACACCGGGGAGCTGTTTTTT

clone size: -
CDR3 length: 14
V gene: TRBV18
J gene: TRBJ2-5
D gene: TRBD1
CDR3 protein: CASSPGTAQETQYF
CDR3 DNA: TGTGCCAGCTCACCAGGGACAGCGCAAGAGACCCAGTACTTC

clone size: -
CDR3 length: 15
V gene: TRBV25-1
J gene: TRBJ2-5
D gene: -
CDR3 protein: CASSESLGVGETQYF
CDR3 DNA: TGTGCCAGCAGTGAATCTCTAGGGGTCGGGGAGACCCAGTACTTC

clone size: -
CDR3 length: 14
V gene: TRBV6-6
J gene: TRBJ1-2
D gene: TRBD1
CDR3 protein: CASSTGAALYGYTF
CDR3 DNA: TGTGCCAGCAGTACAGGGGCAGCCCTCTATGGCTACACCTTC

clone size: once
CDR3 length: 13
V gene: TRBV5-6
J gene: TRBJ2-7
D gene: -
CDR3 protein: CASSSPLDDEQYF
CDR3 DNA: TGTGCCAGCAGCTCCCCACTAGACGACGAGCAGTACTTC

clone size: -
CDR3 length: 15
V gene: TRBV23-1
J gene: TRBJ1-1
D gene: -
CDR3 protein: CASSFSRTGNTEAFF
CDR3 DNA: TGCGCCAGCAGTTTTTCCCGGACGGGAAACACTGAAGCTTTCTTT

clone size: few
CDR3 length: 15
V gene: TRBV5-1
J gene: TRBJ1-1
D gene: TRBD1
CDR3 protein: CASSMNYRDSQEAFF
CDR3 DNA: TGCGCCAGCAGCATGAATTACCGGGACAGTCAAGAAGCTTTCTTT

clone size: -
CDR3 length: 14
V gene: TRBV28
J gene: TRBJ1-1
D gene: -
CDR3 protein: CASSDLRMNTEAFF
CDR3 DNA: TGTGCCAGCAGTGACCTCCGAATGAACACTGAAGCTTTCTTT

clone size: -
CDR3 length: 20
V gene: TRBV7-6
J gene: TRBJ2-2
D gene: TRBD1
CDR3 protein: CASSLATGGLEKLNTGELFF
CDR3 DNA: TGTGCCAGCAGCTTAGCGACAGGGGGGCTAGAAAAACTTAACACCGGGGAGCTGTTTTTT

clone size: -
CDR3 length: 14
V gene: TRBV2
J gene: TRBJ1-2
D gene: -
CDR3 protein: CASSEAQGEDGYTF
CDR3 DNA: TGTGCCAGCAGTGAAGCACAGGGTGAGGATGGCTACACCTTC

clone size: -
CDR3 length: 14
V gene: TRBV19
J gene: TRBJ1-5
D gene: -
CDR3 protein: CASSEQGPNQPQHF
CDR3 DNA: TGTGCCAGTAGCGAACAGGGCCCGAATCAGCCCCAGCATTTT

clone size: -
CDR3 length: 16
V gene: TRBV11-3
J gene: TRBJ2-7
D gene: -
CDR3 protein: CASSGRQSTRRYEQYF
CDR3 DNA: TGTGCCAGCAGCGGCAGACAGTCCACGAGACGCTACGAGCAGTACTTC

clone size: -
CDR3 length: 13
V gene: TRBV7-2
J gene: TRBJ1-2
D gene: TRBD1
CDR3 protein: CASSPDRVNGYTF
CDR3 DNA: TGTGCCAGCAGCCCGGACAGGGTCAATGGCTACACCTTC

clone size: -
CDR3 length: 20
V gene: TRBV29-1
J gene: TRBJ2-1
D gene: -
CDR3 protein: CSVVPSTSSGWGQIYNEQFF
CDR3 DNA: TGCAGCGTTGTCCCCTCTACTAGTAGCGGGTGGGGGCAAATCTACAATGAGCAGTTCTTC

clone size: -
CDR3 length: 13
V gene: TRBV27
J gene: TRBJ1-2
D gene: -
CDR3 protein: CASTQGTDYGYTF
CDR3 DNA: TGTGCCAGCACACAGGGAACAGACTATGGCTACACCTTC

clone size: -
CDR3 length: 13
V gene: TRBV5-1
J gene: TRBJ2-3
D gene: -
CDR3 protein: CASSSSSTDTQYF
CDR3 DNA: TGCGCCAGCAGCTCATCTAGCACAGATACGCAGTATTTT

clone size: -
CDR3 length: 14
V gene: TRBV2
J gene: TRBJ2-7
D gene: -
CDR3 protein: CASISDGSSYEQYF
CDR3 DNA: TGTGCCAGCATATCCGACGGGAGCTCCTACGAGCAGTACTTC